These T cell receptor beta chains were read from a single sample in a study of cytomegalovirus exposure and HLA in healthy donors. The repertoire was sequenced with immunoSEQ multiplex PCR; TCRdb's copy has only in-frame clones and lacks some. The sample yields hundreds of thousands of clones, about 66% seen once. Sequences were obtained from PBMCs. These receptors all stem from a female donor in good health and CMV-seronegative. Each CDR3 is given with its conserved first and last residue. The order of the fields is CDR3 DNA, CDR3 protein, clone size, D gene, J gene, V gene. D genes are given only for firm matches. Expanded clones get a size class; other rows say once, few or many, or leave the size out.

CDR3 DNA: TGTTCCAGCAGCTTAGAAGCGGTGATCTACGAGCAGTACTTC
CDR3 protein: CSSSLEAVIYEQYF
clone size: .
D gene: .
J gene: TRBJ2-7
V gene: TRBV7-9

CDR3 DNA: TGTGCCAGCAGCGTGGGGGGACTAGCGGGAGTTGGGCAAGAGACCCAGTACTTC
CDR3 protein: CASSVGGLAGVGQETQYF
clone size: .
D gene: TRBD2
J gene: TRBJ2-5
V gene: TRBV9

CDR3 DNA: TGTGCCAGTACCATCTGGGGCAGCTCCTACAATGAGCAGTTCTTC
CDR3 protein: CASTIWGSSYNEQFF
clone size: few
D gene: .
J gene: TRBJ2-1
V gene: TRBV19

CDR3 DNA: TGCAGCGTTGGACCTAGCTCCTACGAGCAGTACTTC
CDR3 protein: CSVGPSSYEQYF
clone size: .
D gene: .
J gene: TRBJ2-7
V gene: TRBV29-1

CDR3 DNA: TGTGCCTGGAGTCTGGAGGGTCTAGTTACTGAAGCTTTCTTT
CDR3 protein: CAWSLEGLVTEAFF
clone size: .
D gene: .
J gene: TRBJ1-1
V gene: TRBV30

CDR3 DNA: TGTGCCAGCAGCTTGGACTGGCAGGCACTGAACACTGAAGCTTTCTTT
CDR3 protein: CASSLDWQALNTEAFF
clone size: .
D gene: .
J gene: TRBJ1-1
V gene: TRBV5-6

CDR3 DNA: TGTGCCAGTAGTAACAGGGCAGGGCCCGAAGCTTTCTTT
CDR3 protein: CASSNRAGPEAFF
clone size: .
D gene: .
J gene: TRBJ1-1
V gene: TRBV19

CDR3 DNA: TGTGCCAGCAATCTTCTGTCGGACAGGGGTCCGTATTTT
CDR3 protein: CASNLLSDRGPYF
clone size: few
D gene: TRBD1
J gene: TRBJ2-3
V gene: TRBV2

CDR3 DNA: TGTGCCTGTGGACAGGGTATTTACGAGCAGTACTTC
CDR3 protein: CACGQGIYEQYF
clone size: .
D gene: TRBD1
J gene: TRBJ2-7
V gene: TRBV30

CDR3 DNA: TGTGCCAGCAGCTCCCTAGCGGCCCTCCCTAGCACAGATACGCAGTATTTT
CDR3 protein: CASSSLAALPSTDTQYF
clone size: few
D gene: TRBD2
J gene: TRBJ2-3
V gene: TRBV5-6

CDR3 DNA: TGTGCCAGCAGGTTCGGGATCGCGTTTCAAGAGACCCAGTACTTC
CDR3 protein: CASRFGIAFQETQYF
clone size: .
D gene: .
J gene: TRBJ2-5
V gene: TRBV5-6

CDR3 DNA: TGTGCCAGCAGAGGGACTAGCGGGACCGGTGAGCAGTTCTTC
CDR3 protein: CASRGTSGTGEQFF
clone size: few
D gene: TRBD2
J gene: TRBJ2-1
V gene: TRBV7-9

CDR3 DNA: TGCGCCAGCAGGTCAGGATACAATGAGCAGTTCTTC
CDR3 protein: CASRSGYNEQFF
clone size: once
D gene: .
J gene: TRBJ2-1
V gene: TRBV5-1

CDR3 DNA: TGTGCCAGCAGCCAAACTACCGAGCAGTACTTC
CDR3 protein: CASSQTTEQYF
clone size: few
D gene: .
J gene: TRBJ2-7
V gene: TRBV4-2

CDR3 DNA: TGTGCCAGCAGCACCACCGGGACAGGCTTCTCCTACGAGCAGTACTTC
CDR3 protein: CASSTTGTGFSYEQYF
clone size: .
D gene: TRBD1
J gene: TRBJ2-7
V gene: TRBV5-4

CDR3 DNA: TGTGCCAGCAGTTTACAGGTTCCGGCCAAAAACATTCAGTACTTC
CDR3 protein: CASSLQVPAKNIQYF
clone size: .
D gene: .
J gene: TRBJ2-4
V gene: TRBV28

CDR3 DNA: TGTGCCAGCAAGAGTGCTAGCGGGAAGGAACGGGATGAGCAGTTCTTC
CDR3 protein: CASKSASGKERDEQFF
clone size: .
D gene: TRBD2
J gene: TRBJ2-1
V gene: TRBV2

CDR3 DNA: TGTGCCAGCTCACCACCGATAGGACTAGCGGGAGTCAATGAGCAGTTCTTC
CDR3 protein: CASSPPIGLAGVNEQFF
clone size: once
D gene: TRBD2
J gene: TRBJ2-1
V gene: TRBV18

CDR3 DNA: TGTGCCAGCAGTTACTCGCCTAGCGTACTTGAGCAGTTCTTC
CDR3 protein: CASSYSPSVLEQFF
clone size: .
D gene: .
J gene: TRBJ2-1
V gene: TRBV6-5

CDR3 DNA: TGTGCCAGCAGTTTACGCGGAGCCTACAATGAGCAGTTCTTC
CDR3 protein: CASSLRGAYNEQFF
clone size: .
D gene: .
J gene: TRBJ2-1
V gene: TRBV27

CDR3 DNA: TGTGCCAGTATTATAGCGGGAGGGGGAAACAATGAGCAGTTCTTC
CDR3 protein: CASIIAGGGNNEQFF
clone size: .
D gene: TRBD2
J gene: TRBJ2-1
V gene: TRBV6-1

CDR3 DNA: TGTGCCAGCAGCTTAGTCGGGACAGACAATTCACCCCTCCACTTT
CDR3 protein: CASSLVGTDNSPLHF
clone size: .
D gene: TRBD1
J gene: TRBJ1-6
V gene: TRBV7-6

CDR3 DNA: TGTGCCAGCAGCTTAGTCGACAGGACCTACGAGCAGTACTTC
CDR3 protein: CASSLVDRTYEQYF
clone size: .
D gene: .
J gene: TRBJ2-7
V gene: TRBV7-8

CDR3 DNA: TGTGCCAGCAGTTTATTAGGGGGCACTGAAGCTTTCTTT
CDR3 protein: CASSLLGGTEAFF
clone size: .
D gene: .
J gene: TRBJ1-1
V gene: TRBV28

CDR3 DNA: TGTGCCAGCAGGGGACGAGCAGGGGCCTACGAGCAGTACTTC
CDR3 protein: CASRGRAGAYEQYF
clone size: .
D gene: .
J gene: TRBJ2-7
V gene: TRBV6-1

CDR3 DNA: TGTGCCAGCAGTTCAGCGGGAGGGCCCAACTACGAGCAGTACTTC
CDR3 protein: CASSSAGGPNYEQYF
clone size: .
D gene: TRBD2
J gene: TRBJ2-7
V gene: TRBV28

CDR3 DNA: TGCGCCAGCAGATTCGATACGGGACAGGGGTGGGCTTTCTTT
CDR3 protein: CASRFDTGQGWAFF
clone size: .
D gene: TRBD1
J gene: TRBJ1-1
V gene: TRBV5-1

CDR3 DNA: TGTGCCAGCTCACTTGACAGGAACACTGAAGCTTTCTTT
CDR3 protein: CASSLDRNTEAFF
clone size: .
D gene: .
J gene: TRBJ1-1
V gene: TRBV18

CDR3 DNA: TGTGCCAGCAGCTTCCTCGATGACTACGAGCAGTTCTTC
CDR3 protein: CASSFLDDYEQFF
clone size: few
D gene: .
J gene: TRBJ2-1
V gene: TRBV11-3

CDR3 DNA: TGCGCCAGCAGCTTGGTAGGGGGTTTGGGGAATGAAAAACTGTTTTTT
CDR3 protein: CASSLVGGLGNEKLFF
clone size: .
D gene: .
J gene: TRBJ1-4
V gene: TRBV5-1

CDR3 DNA: TGTGCCAGCAGTGAAGAGACAGGGTCTAATGAAAAACTGTTTTTT
CDR3 protein: CASSEETGSNEKLFF
clone size: .
D gene: TRBD1
J gene: TRBJ1-4
V gene: TRBV2

CDR3 DNA: TGTGCCAGCAGCGTAGAGGGCCGGGGGTCACCCCTCCACTTT
CDR3 protein: CASSVEGRGSPLHF
clone size: .
D gene: .
J gene: TRBJ1-6
V gene: TRBV9

CDR3 DNA: TGTGCCAGCAGCTCCGGGACTAGCGGGAGAAATGAGCAGTTCTTC
CDR3 protein: CASSSGTSGRNEQFF
clone size: .
D gene: TRBD2
J gene: TRBJ2-1
V gene: TRBV6-1

CDR3 DNA: TGTGCCAGCAGCCCCCGGGGAGGGCTAGAAGAGCAGTACTTC
CDR3 protein: CASSPRGGLEEQYF
clone size: few
D gene: TRBD2
J gene: TRBJ2-7
V gene: TRBV7-9

CDR3 DNA: TGTGCCAGCAGCCAATCCAGGGAATCCAATAGCAATCAGCCCCAGCATTTT
CDR3 protein: CASSQSRESNSNQPQHF
clone size: .
D gene: .
J gene: TRBJ1-5
V gene: TRBV16

CDR3 DNA: TGTGCCAGCAGACCCCGACAGGGCTATGGCTACACCTTC
CDR3 protein: CASRPRQGYGYTF
clone size: .
D gene: TRBD1
J gene: TRBJ1-2
V gene: TRBV11-3

CDR3 DNA: TGTGCCAGCAGCGGGGGGACAGGGGGGGTCTTTCACGAGCAGTACTTC
CDR3 protein: CASSGGTGGVFHEQYF
clone size: .
D gene: TRBD1
J gene: TRBJ2-7
V gene: TRBV9

CDR3 DNA: TGTGCCAGCGGCCAACCTAAGGGGGGGCGCAACACTGAAGCTTTCTTT
CDR3 protein: CASGQPKGGRNTEAFF
clone size: .
D gene: .
J gene: TRBJ1-1
V gene: TRBV11-3

CDR3 DNA: TGTGCCAGCAGTGAATACGGCGGACAGAACAGGCTCTATGGCTACACCTTC
CDR3 protein: CASSEYGGQNRLYGYTF
clone size: .
D gene: .
J gene: TRBJ1-2
V gene: TRBV25-1

CDR3 DNA: TGTGCCAGCAGCTTAAGAGGGGGACAGGGGGAAGCTACGCAGTATTTT
CDR3 protein: CASSLRGGQGEATQYF
clone size: .
D gene: TRBD1
J gene: TRBJ2-3
V gene: TRBV11-3

CDR3 DNA: TGTGCCTGGCTTAGGGAGCGCGGAGCTTTCTTT
CDR3 protein: CAWLRERGAFF
clone size: .
D gene: .
J gene: TRBJ1-1
V gene: TRBV30

CDR3 DNA: TGCGCCAGCAGCCGAGAGGGGGCAGGGACCTACGAGCAGTACTTC
CDR3 protein: CASSREGAGTYEQYF
clone size: .
D gene: TRBD1
J gene: TRBJ2-7
V gene: TRBV5-1

CDR3 DNA: TGTGCCAGCTCACCACCGGGAGCCACTGAAGCTTTCTTT
CDR3 protein: CASSPPGATEAFF
clone size: .
D gene: .
J gene: TRBJ1-1
V gene: TRBV18

CDR3 DNA: TGCGCCAGCCAGCAGGTGGCAGGGACCTACGAGCAGTACTTC
CDR3 protein: CASQQVAGTYEQYF
clone size: few
D gene: .
J gene: TRBJ2-7
V gene: TRBV5-1